The 20 T cell receptor beta chains reported below all come from one sample, sequenced in a study of blood T cell repertoires in COVID-19. Clones were read by immunoSEQ multiplex PCR, and TCRdb kept only the in-frame ones, dropping some. The sample records 150,000 or so clones, 88% being singletons. What was sequenced was PBMCs or T cells enriched from blood (not recorded which). These receptor sequences come from a woman aged 25-40 years with acute COVID-19.

The V call is TRBV10-3, the J call TRBJ1-2; D not resolved. Germline CDR1 is ENHRY and CDR2 is SYGVKD. V was trimmed by 8 bases and J by 9 bases, leaving 19 bases between them. The CDR3 has 13 amino acids. The CDR3 nucleotides read TGTGCCATCGCTAACAGCGGACGGAGGAGCTACACCTTC. Translation: CAIANSGRRSYTF.

The chain uses TRBV6-1 and TRBJ1-2, with D tentatively TRBD1 (5 bases). Germline V CDR1 and CDR2: MNHNS, SASEGT. Trimming stripped 0 bases from V and 4 bases from J, with 9 bases between. This CDR3 contains 14 residues. CDR3 coding DNA: TGTGCCAGCAGTGAAGCACTCCAGGGCTATGGCTACACCTTC. Translated, it gives CASSEALQGYGYTF.

The chain's CDR3 is CASSPGWGRTDTQYF. CDR3 nucleotides: TGTGCCAGCAGCCCCGGGTGGGGGCGCACAGATACGCAGTATTTT. The rearrangement links TRBV27 to TRBJ2-3; a possible D gene is TRBD1 (6 bases). The CDR3 is 15 residues long. Trimming cost V 6 bases and J 1 base, with 14 bases left between them. Germline CDR1 reads MNHEY; CDR2 reads SMNVEV (reference sequence).

This chain links TRBV19 with TRBJ2-7, with D possibly being TRBD2 (5 bases). The V gene's germline CDR1 is LNHDA and CDR2 SQIVND (reference sequence). CDR3 size: 11 residues. V was trimmed by 6 bases and J by 5 bases, leaving 8 bases between them. The CDR3 DNA is TGTGCCAGTAGCGACGGGGACGAGCAGTACTTC. Translation: CASSDGDEQYF.

The chain couples TRBV5-1 to TRBJ1-1; D perhaps matches TRBD1 (5 bases). V was shortened by 4 bases and J by 0 bases, with 19 bases between the two germline ends. The CDR3 length is 17 residues. In germline, CDR1 is SGHRS, CDR2 YFSETQ. Written as DNA, the CDR3 is TGCGCCAGCAGCCCATCCCCCGGGGGTCCCGTGAACACTGAAGCTTTCTTT. Encoded protein: CASSPSPGGPVNTEAFF.

This clone was counted a single time. The gene calls are TRBV10-3 and TRBJ2-7; 14 bases align to TRBD2. V lost 0 bases, J lost 0 bases, and 4 bases stayed unmatched. The CDR3 totals 18 residues. Germline lookup yields CDR1 ENHRY and CDR2 SYGVKD. In DNA form, the CDR3 reads TGTGCCATCAGTGAGTCGGGACTAGCGGGAGAGGTCTCCTACGAGCAGTACTTC. Translating gives CAISESGLAGEVSYEQYF.

The chain employs TRBV15 and TRBJ1-4; 12 bases are shared with TRBD1. Germline V gene data show CDR1 as LNHNV and CDR2 as YYDKDF (reference sequence). CDR3 size: 16 residues. Trimming cost V 5 bases and J 7 bases; bases outside gene matches: 8. For the CDR3, the DNA is TGTGCCACCAGCGCCGGGACAGGGGGCGAAAGTGAAAAACTGTTTTTT. Translating it yields CATSAGTGGESEKLFF.

Only a few counts were recorded for this clone. This chain joins TRBV7-2 and TRBJ2-5, with D hard to call. The V and J ends lost 4 bases and 2 bases respectively, with 8 bases between them. Germline values: CDR1 SGHTA, CDR2 FQGNSA. The CDR3 sequence is 13 residues long. The CDR3 DNA follows: TGTGCCAGCAGCTCGCAACTGCAAGAGACCCAGTACTTC. Protein: CASSSQLQETQYF.

The J gene is TRBJ1-6, the V gene TRBV19; D is uncertain. Trimming stripped 2 bases from V and 7 bases from J, with 18 bases between. Per germline, CDR1 LNHDA and CDR2 SQIVND (reference sequence). The CDR3 runs to 17 residues. The CDR3: CASSIIPPEIGNSPLHF. The CDR3 DNA follows: TGTGCCAGTAGTATAATCCCGCCGGAGATCGGAAATTCACCCCTCCACTTT. Complete variable domain (other parts from reference TRBV19 and TRBJ1-6): DGGITQSPKYLFRKEGQNVTLSCEQNLNHDAMYWYRQDPGQGLRLIYYSQIVNDFQKGDIAEGYSVSREKKESFPLTVTSAQKNPTAFYLCASSIIPPEIGNSPLHFGNGTRLTVT.

The gene calls are TRBV4-2 and TRBJ2-3, with 7 bases that match TRBD2. The germline V gene has CDR1 LGHNA and CDR2 YNFKEQ. V was pared by 5 bases and J by 8 bases, with 10 bases of the junction left unmatched. The CDR3 has 14 residues. CDR3 nucleotides: TGTGCCAGCAGCGAAACGGGAGGAGAGGGTACGCAGTATTTT. This gives the protein CASSETGGEGTQYF.

The chain carries TRBV28 and TRBJ1-1; no reliable D call. CDR1 and CDR2 (germline): MDHEN, SYDVKM. This CDR3 is built from 13 residues. V was trimmed by 3 bases and J by 6 bases, leaving 11 bases between them. CDR3 residues: CASSLRADSEAFF. CDR3 DNA: TGTGCCAGCAGTTTGAGGGCAGATTCTGAAGCTTTCTTT.

This clone was observed once. The chain combines TRBV7-9 with TRBJ2-5, with TRBD1 matching over 7 bases. The CDR3 is 14 residues long. The trim removed 1 base at V and 4 bases at J, leaving 3 bases unmatched. The germline gives CDR1 SEHNR, CDR2 FQNEAQ (reference sequence). The chain's CDR3 is CASSLVAGGETQYF. The CDR3 DNA reads TGTGCCAGCAGCTTAGTGGCAGGGGGAGAGACCCAGTACTTC.

The gene calls are TRBV7-3 and TRBJ2-1; TRBD2 matches 13 bases. This CDR3 contains 16 residues. Germline trimming cut 4 bases from V and 2 bases from J; bases unmatched to any gene: 2. Germline values: CDR1 SGHTA, CDR2 FQGTGA. CDR3 nucleotides: TGTGCCAGCAGCTCACTAGCGGGAGGGGCCTACAATGAGCAGTTCTTC. Translating it yields CASSSLAGGAYNEQFF.

This chain uses TRBV28 with TRBJ1-4; D is perhaps TRBD1 (5 bases). The CDR3 runs to 15 residues. V was clipped by 4 bases and J by 0 bases, with 9 bases between them. Germline lookup yields CDR1 MDHEN and CDR2 SYDVKM. The CDR3 nucleotides read TGTGCCAGCAGTTCCCGGGGGGCAACTAATGAAAAACTGTTTTTT. Translation gives CASSSRGATNEKLFF. Looking up the rest from reference TRBV28 and TRBJ1-4 gives the full variable domain: DVKVTQSSRYLVKRTGEKVFLECVQDMDHENMFWYRQDPGLGLRLIYFSYDVKMKEKGDIPEGYSVSREKKERFSLILESASTNQTSMYLCASSSRGATNEKLFFGSGTQLSVL.

J is TRBJ2-7 and V is TRBV7-2; 12 bases match TRBD2. This CDR3 has 13 residues. With V trimmed by 5 bases and J by 12 bases, 8 bases remained unmatched. Germline values: CDR1 SGHTA, CDR2 FQGNSA. CDR3 nucleotide sequence: TGTGCCAGCAGCCCTAGCGGGAGGGCTGAGGGGTACTTC. The encoded protein is CASSPSGRAEGYF.

This clone was picked up one time. The V and J genes are TRBV5-8 and TRBJ2-3; 8 positions match TRBD1. The CDR3 contains 14 residues. CDR1 is SGHTS and CDR2 is YDEGEE in the germline V gene. Trimming at V came to 4 bases and at J to 4 bases, leaving 5 bases not matched to a gene. CDR3 nucleotide sequence: TGTGCCAGCAGCCGAGGACAGGGAGCAGATACGCAGTATTTT. It codes for CASSRGQGADTQYF.

The chain has TRBV15 and TRBJ1-1, with a tentative D call TRBD1 (6 bases). The germline gives CDR1 LNHNV, CDR2 YYDKDF (reference sequence). CDR3 size: 13 residues. V was cut by 4 bases and J by 1 base, with 7 bases left in between. The DNA of the CDR3 is TGTGCCACCAGCAACAGGGAGAACACTGAAGCTTTCTTT. Translation: CATSNRENTEAFF.

This clone was seen once. V usage is TRBV7-9 and J usage is TRBJ1-6; tentative D call: TRBD1 (5 bases). CDR3 size: 14 residues. The germline V gene has CDR1 SEHNR and CDR2 FQNEAQ (reference sequence). Trimming removed 3 bases from V and 3 bases from J, with 6 bases in between. CDR3 nucleotide sequence: TGTGCCAGCAGCTTTGACAGCTATAATTCACCCCTCCACTTT. Amino acid sequence: CASSFDSYNSPLHF.

The V and J genes are TRBV5-1 and TRBJ1-1, with a possible D match to TRBD1 (5 bases). Trimming pared 3 bases from V and 3 bases from J, leaving 18 bases between. Looked up from germline, CDR1 is SGHRS and CDR2 is YFSETQ. This CDR3 contains 16 residues. The CDR3 DNA reads as TGCGCCAGCAGCTCGGGCGGAACAGGTAAATACACTGAAGCTTTCTTT. This translates into CASSSGGTGKYTEAFF.

The V and J genes are TRBV5-6 and TRBJ2-7; 7 bases line up with TRBD2. J lost 5 bases, V lost 6 bases, and 11 bases had no gene match. The germline CDR1 and CDR2 sequences are SGHDT and YYEEEE. The length of the CDR3 is 14 residues. The CDR3 is CASTEILATHEQYF. The CDR3 DNA reads TGTGCCAGCACTGAGATACTAGCGACCCACGAGCAGTACTTC.